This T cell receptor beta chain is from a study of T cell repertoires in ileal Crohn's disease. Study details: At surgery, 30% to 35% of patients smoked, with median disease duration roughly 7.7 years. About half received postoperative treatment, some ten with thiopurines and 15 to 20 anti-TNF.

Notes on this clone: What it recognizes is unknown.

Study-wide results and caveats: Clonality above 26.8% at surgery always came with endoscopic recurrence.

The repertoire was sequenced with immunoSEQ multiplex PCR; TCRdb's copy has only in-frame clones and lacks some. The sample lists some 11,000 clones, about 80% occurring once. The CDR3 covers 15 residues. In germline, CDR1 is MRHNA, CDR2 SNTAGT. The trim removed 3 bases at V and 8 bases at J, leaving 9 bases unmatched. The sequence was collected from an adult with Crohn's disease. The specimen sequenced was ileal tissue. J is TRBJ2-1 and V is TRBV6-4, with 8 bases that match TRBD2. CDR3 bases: TGTGCCAGCAGTGAATCCGGGACTAGTTTCCATGAGCAGTTCTTC. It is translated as CASSESGTSFHEQFF.